These T cell receptor beta chains were read from a single sample in a study of T cell changes during pregnancy in multiple sclerosis. The assay was immunoSEQ multiplex PCR, and TCRdb's table has in-frame clones only and misses some. The repertoire consists of 50,000 to 55,000 clones, with about 90% occurring once and the leading ten covering 0.39%. The sample in question was CD4+ T cells from peripheral blood mononuclear cells, obtained after pregnancy. The receptors here all came from a female donor with multiple sclerosis, enrolled in a pregnancy study. Each CDR3 is given with its conserved first and last residue. D genes are given only for firm matches. Where a row states a size, it is once, few, many or the class of an expanded clone; other rows omit it.

D gene	J gene	V gene	clone size	CDR3 protein	CDR3 DNA
TRBD2	TRBJ2-1	TRBV5-1	-	CASSDGLAAYNEQFF	TGCGCCAGCAGCGATGGACTAGCGGCTTACAATGAGCAGTTCTTC
-	TRBJ1-5	TRBV10-1	once	CASSRGNQPQHF	TGCGCCAGCAGCCGAGGTAATCAGCCCCAGCATTTT
-	TRBJ2-4	TRBV27	-	CASSDRRKNIQYF	TGTGCCAGCAGCGACCGGAGGAAAAACATTCAGTACTTC
-	TRBJ1-4	TRBV18	once	CASSPAGIDGEKLFF	TGTGCCAGCTCACCAGCGGGGATCGACGGTGAAAAACTGTTTTTT
-	TRBJ2-4	TRBV29-1	-	CSVAPTGSYIQYF	TGCAGCGTTGCCCCCACTGGGAGCTACATTCAGTACTTC
-	TRBJ1-1	TRBV28	-	CASEDWGGLAEAFF	TGTGCCAGCGAAGATTGGGGAGGGCTTGCTGAAGCTTTCTTT
-	TRBJ2-5	TRBV11-2	-	CASSQGPRTQYF	TGTGCCAGCAGCCAGGGGCCTAGGACCCAGTACTTC
TRBD2	TRBJ2-1	TRBV27	once	CASSLVKIAGGLNNEQFF	TGTGCCAGCAGTTTGGTCAAGATTGCGGGAGGACTAAACAATGAGCAGTTCTTC
TRBD2	TRBJ2-7	TRBV11-2	-	CASSASLAGGTPYEQYF	TGTGCCAGCAGCGCCTCCCTAGCGGGAGGAACTCCCTACGAGCAGTACTTC
TRBD1	TRBJ1-2	TRBV19	-	CASSSLGTGGYGYTF	TGTGCCAGTAGTTCCCTCGGGACAGGGGGCTATGGCTACACCTTC
-	TRBJ1-3	TRBV6-5	-	CASTSSGNTIYF	TGTGCCAGCACGAGCTCTGGAAACACCATATATTTT
TRBD1	TRBJ2-7	TRBV29-1	-	CSVANPTGQASEQYF	TGCAGCGTTGCCAATCCCACGGGACAGGCCAGCGAGCAGTACTTC
TRBD2	TRBJ2-7	TRBV7-6	-	CASSLAGLAIEQYF	TGTGCCAGCAGCTTAGCGGGACTAGCGATCGAGCAGTACTTC
-	TRBJ1-1	TRBV11-2	once	CASSLEQVSPSAFF	TGTGCCAGCAGCTTAGAACAGGTCTCCCCGTCGGCTTTCTTT
-	TRBJ1-4	TRBV9	once	CASSARDGATNEKLFF	TGTGCCAGCAGCGCCAGAGACGGAGCAACTAATGAAAAACTGTTTTTT
-	TRBJ2-4	TRBV4-1	-	CASSQDERQAVAKNIQYF	TGCGCCAGCAGCCAAGATGAGCGACAGGCCGTAGCCAAAAACATTCAGTACTTC
TRBD1	TRBJ1-2	TRBV27	few	CASSDGQGPNYGYTF	TGTGCCAGCAGCGACGGACAGGGTCCTAACTATGGCTACACCTTC
-	TRBJ1-5	TRBV28	-	CASSSVPNSNQPQHF	TGTGCCAGCAGTTCAGTCCCCAATAGCAATCAGCCCCAGCATTTT
-	TRBJ2-1	TRBV2	-	CASGQVQQFF	TGTGCCAGCGGGCAGGTTCAGCAGTTCTTC
TRBD1	TRBJ2-7	TRBV5-4	-	CASSRTGIQGEQYF	TGTGCCAGCAGCCGGACAGGTATACAGGGCGAGCAGTACTTC
-	TRBJ2-7	TRBV11-2	-	CASSRGRVYEQYF	TGTGCCAGCAGCCGAGGGCGGGTCTACGAGCAGTACTTC
-	TRBJ2-7	TRBV18	-	CASSPGEIASEQYF	TGTGCCAGCTCACCAGGAGAAATCGCTTCCGAGCAGTACTTC
TRBD1	TRBJ2-5	TRBV7-2	-	CASSGQGARIGETQYF	TGTGCCAGCAGCGGCCAGGGGGCGCGTATTGGAGAGACCCAGTACTTC
-	TRBJ1-5	TRBV6-5	-	CASSYANSNQPQHF	TGTGCCAGCAGTTACGCGAATAGCAATCAGCCCCAGCATTTT
-	TRBJ2-3	TRBV6-6	-	CASSPWGGTDTQYF	TGTGCCAGCAGCCCCTGGGGGGGCACAGATACGCAGTATTTT
-	TRBJ2-7	TRBV7-7	-	CASSTFWPGGASYEQYF	TGTGCCAGCAGCACCTTCTGGCCCGGGGGTGCCTCCTACGAGCAGTACTTC
-	TRBJ1-1	TRBV13	-	CASSLVGYTEAFF	TGTGCCAGCAGCTTAGTCGGTTACACTGAAGCTTTCTTT
TRBD1	TRBJ1-1	TRBV19	-	CASSASGTGRSTEAFF	TGTGCCAGTAGTGCCAGCGGGACAGGGCGGAGCACTGAAGCTTTCTTT
TRBD1	TRBJ2-1	TRBV5-1	-	CASSSGQGSEQFF	TGCGCCAGCAGCTCAGGACAGGGGAGTGAGCAGTTCTTC
-	TRBJ2-4	TRBV29-1	-	CSVGHGGVGNIQYF	TGCAGCGTTGGCCACGGGGGAGTAGGGAACATTCAGTACTTC
-	TRBJ2-7	TRBV6-1	-	CASSELGASSYEQYF	TGTGCCAGCAGTGAATTGGGGGCAAGTTCCTACGAGCAGTACTTC
-	TRBJ2-7	TRBV5-5	-	CASSFQGQMGTSYF	TGTGCCAGCAGCTTCCAAGGACAGATGGGGACGTCGTACTTC
TRBD1	TRBJ2-2	TRBV9	once	CASSSTGPKNRDRVGTGELFF	TGTGCCAGCAGCTCTACGGGCCCCAAAAACCGGGACAGGGTCGGCACCGGGGAGCTGTTTTTT
-	TRBJ2-7	TRBV25-1	-	CASSEDYKVGEQYF	TGTGCCAGCAGTGAAGACTATAAAGTCGGCGAGCAGTACTTC
TRBD1	TRBJ2-2	TRBV9	-	CASSPRGYRGRTGELFF	TGTGCCAGCAGCCCGAGAGGGTACAGGGGGCGGACCGGGGAGCTGTTTTTT
TRBD1	TRBJ1-3	TRBV7-8	-	CASSSIRGAGNTIYF	TGTGCCAGCAGCTCTATCAGGGGGGCAGGAAACACCATATATTTT
-	TRBJ2-7	TRBV14	-	CASSRRVNRYDEQYF	TGTGCCAGCAGCCGACGGGTAAACAGGTACGACGAGCAGTACTTC
TRBD2	TRBJ2-1	TRBV19	-	CASSAFLAGGDNEQFF	TGTGCCAGTAGTGCCTTTCTAGCGGGAGGGGACAATGAGCAGTTCTTC
TRBD2	TRBJ2-1	TRBV7-6	-	CASSLGGGRDYNEQFF	TGTGCCAGCAGCTTAGGGGGCGGGAGGGACTACAATGAGCAGTTCTTC
TRBD1	TRBJ2-5	TRBV15	-	CATSRGDSQETQYF	TGTGCCACCAGCAGAGGGGACAGCCAAGAGACCCAGTACTTC